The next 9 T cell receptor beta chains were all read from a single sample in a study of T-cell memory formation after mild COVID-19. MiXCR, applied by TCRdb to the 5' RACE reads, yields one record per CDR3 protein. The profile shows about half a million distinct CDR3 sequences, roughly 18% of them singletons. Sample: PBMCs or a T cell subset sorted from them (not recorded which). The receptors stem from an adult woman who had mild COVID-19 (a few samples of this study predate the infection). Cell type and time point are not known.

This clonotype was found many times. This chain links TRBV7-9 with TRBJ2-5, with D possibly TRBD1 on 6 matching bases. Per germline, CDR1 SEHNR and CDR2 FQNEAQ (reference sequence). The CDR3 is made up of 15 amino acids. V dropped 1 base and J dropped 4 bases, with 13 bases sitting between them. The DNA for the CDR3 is TGTGCCAGCAGCTTAGGAGCAGGGGCGCGAGAGACCCAGTACTTC. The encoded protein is CASSLGAGARETQYF.

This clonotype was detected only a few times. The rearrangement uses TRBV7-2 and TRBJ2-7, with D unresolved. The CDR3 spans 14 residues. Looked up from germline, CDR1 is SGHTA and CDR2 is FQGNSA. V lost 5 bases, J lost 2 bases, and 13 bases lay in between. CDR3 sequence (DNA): TGTGCCAGCAGCCCCTCGATAGCAGCCTACGAGCAGTACTTC. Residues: CASSPSIAAYEQYF. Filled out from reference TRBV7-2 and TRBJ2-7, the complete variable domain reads GAGVSQSPSNKVTEKGKDVELRCDPISGHTALYWYRQSLGQGLEFLIYFQGNSAPDKSGLPSDRFSAERTGGSVSTLTIQRTQQEDSAVYLCASSPSIAAYEQYFGPGTRLTVT.

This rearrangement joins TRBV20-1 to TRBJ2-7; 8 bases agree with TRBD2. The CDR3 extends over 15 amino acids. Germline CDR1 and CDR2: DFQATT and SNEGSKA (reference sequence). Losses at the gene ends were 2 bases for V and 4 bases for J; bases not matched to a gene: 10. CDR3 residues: CSARPGSGKQYEQYF. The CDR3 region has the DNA TGCAGTGCTAGACCCGGTAGCGGGAAACAGTACGAGCAGTACTTC.

In DNA, the CDR3 is TGCAGTGCTAATCCTAGCGGGGAGACCCAGTACTTC. Its protein is CSANPSGETQYF. This chain links TRBV20-1 with TRBJ2-5, with 8 bases aligning to TRBD2. This CDR3 has 12 amino acids. Germline values: CDR1 DFQATT, CDR2 SNEGSKA (reference sequence). V shed 4 bases, J shed 5 bases, and the junction held 3 bases outside the gene matches.

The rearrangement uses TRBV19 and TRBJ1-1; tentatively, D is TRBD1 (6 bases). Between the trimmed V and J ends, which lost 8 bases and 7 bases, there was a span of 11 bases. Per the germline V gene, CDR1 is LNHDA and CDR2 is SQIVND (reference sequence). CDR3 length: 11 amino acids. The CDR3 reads CASGGGLEAFF. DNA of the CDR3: TGTGCCAGTGGGGGGGGCCTTGAAGCTTTCTTT.

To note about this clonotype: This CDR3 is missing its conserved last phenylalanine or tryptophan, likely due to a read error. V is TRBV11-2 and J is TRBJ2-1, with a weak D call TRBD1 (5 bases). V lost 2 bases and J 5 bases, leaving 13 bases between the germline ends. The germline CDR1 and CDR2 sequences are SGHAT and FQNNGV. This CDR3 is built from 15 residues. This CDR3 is CASSLLTDRNNEQFL. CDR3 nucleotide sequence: TGTGCCAGCAGCTTATTGACAGATAGAAACAATGAGCAGTTCTTA.

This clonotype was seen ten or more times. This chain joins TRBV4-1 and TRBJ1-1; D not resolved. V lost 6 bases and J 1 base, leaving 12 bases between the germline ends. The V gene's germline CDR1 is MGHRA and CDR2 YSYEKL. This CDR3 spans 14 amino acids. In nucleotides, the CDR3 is TGCGCCAGCAGAACCCTCCCGGGGAACACTGAAGCTTTCTTT. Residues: CASRTLPGNTEAFF.

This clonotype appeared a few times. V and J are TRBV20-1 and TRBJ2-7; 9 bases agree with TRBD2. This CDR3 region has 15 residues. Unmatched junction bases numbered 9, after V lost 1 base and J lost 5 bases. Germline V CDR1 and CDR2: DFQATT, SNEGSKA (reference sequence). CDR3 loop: CSARVLAGGPNEQYF. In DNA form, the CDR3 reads TGCAGTGCTAGAGTTCTGGCGGGAGGGCCTAACGAGCAGTACTTC.

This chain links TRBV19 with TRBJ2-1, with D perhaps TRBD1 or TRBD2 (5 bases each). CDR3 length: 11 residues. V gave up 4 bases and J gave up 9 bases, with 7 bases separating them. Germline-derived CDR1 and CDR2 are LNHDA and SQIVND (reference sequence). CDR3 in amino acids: CASSRDLEQFF. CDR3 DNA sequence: TGTGCCAGTAGTAGGGACCTTGAGCAGTTCTTC.